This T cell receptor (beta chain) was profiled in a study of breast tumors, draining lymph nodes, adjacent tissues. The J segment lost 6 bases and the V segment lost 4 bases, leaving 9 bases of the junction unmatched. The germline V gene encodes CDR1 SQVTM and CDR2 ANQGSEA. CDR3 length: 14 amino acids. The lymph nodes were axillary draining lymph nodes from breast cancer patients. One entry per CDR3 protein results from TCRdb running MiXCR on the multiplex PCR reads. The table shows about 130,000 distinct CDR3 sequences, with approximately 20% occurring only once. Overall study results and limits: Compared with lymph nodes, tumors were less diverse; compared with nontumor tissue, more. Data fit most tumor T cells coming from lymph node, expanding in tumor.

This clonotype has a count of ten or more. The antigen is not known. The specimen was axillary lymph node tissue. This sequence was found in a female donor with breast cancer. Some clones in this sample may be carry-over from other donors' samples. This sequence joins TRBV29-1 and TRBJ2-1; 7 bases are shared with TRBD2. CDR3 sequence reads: CSVGSGGSPNEQFF. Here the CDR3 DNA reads TGCAGCGTTGGCTCCGGCGGGAGCCCCAATGAGCAGTTCTTC.